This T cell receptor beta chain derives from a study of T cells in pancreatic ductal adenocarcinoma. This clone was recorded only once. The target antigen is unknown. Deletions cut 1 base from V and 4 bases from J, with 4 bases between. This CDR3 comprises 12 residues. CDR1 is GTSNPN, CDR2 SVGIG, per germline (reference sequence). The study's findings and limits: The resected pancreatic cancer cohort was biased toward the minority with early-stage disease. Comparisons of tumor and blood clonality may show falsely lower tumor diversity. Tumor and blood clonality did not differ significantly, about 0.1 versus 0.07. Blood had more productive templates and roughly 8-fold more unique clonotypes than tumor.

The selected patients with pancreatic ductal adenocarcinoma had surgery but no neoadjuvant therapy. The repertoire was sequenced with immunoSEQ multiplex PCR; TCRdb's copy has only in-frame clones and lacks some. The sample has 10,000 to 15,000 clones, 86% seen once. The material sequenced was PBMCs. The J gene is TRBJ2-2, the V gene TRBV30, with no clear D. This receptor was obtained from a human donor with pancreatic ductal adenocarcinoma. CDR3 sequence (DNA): TGTGCCTGGAGTGGCTCCACCGGGGAGCTGTTTTTT. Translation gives CAWSGSTGELFF.